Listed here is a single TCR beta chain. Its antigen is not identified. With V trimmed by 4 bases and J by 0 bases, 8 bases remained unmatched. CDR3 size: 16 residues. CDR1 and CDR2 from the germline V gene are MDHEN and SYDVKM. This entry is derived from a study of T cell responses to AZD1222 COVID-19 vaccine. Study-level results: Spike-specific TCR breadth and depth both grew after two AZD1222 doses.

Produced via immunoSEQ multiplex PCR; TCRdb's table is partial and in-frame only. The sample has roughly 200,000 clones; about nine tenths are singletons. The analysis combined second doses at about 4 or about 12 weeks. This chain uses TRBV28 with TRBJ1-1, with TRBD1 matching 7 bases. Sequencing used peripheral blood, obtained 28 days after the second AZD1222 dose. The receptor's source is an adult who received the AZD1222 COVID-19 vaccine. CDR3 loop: CASSYPRDSLNTEAFF. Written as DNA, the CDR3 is TGTGCCAGCAGTTACCCGAGGGACAGCCTGAACACTGAAGCTTTCTTT.